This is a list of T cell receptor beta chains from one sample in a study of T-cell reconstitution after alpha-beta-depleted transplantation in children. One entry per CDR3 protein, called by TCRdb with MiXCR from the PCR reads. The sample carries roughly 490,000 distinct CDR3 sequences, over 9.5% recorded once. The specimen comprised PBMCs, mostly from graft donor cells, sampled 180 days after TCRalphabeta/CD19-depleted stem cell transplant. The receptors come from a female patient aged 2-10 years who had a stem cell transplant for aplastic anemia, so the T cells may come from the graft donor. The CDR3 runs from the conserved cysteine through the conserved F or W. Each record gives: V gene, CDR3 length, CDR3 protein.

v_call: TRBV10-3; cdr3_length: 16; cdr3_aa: CAISGTGSSGANVLTF
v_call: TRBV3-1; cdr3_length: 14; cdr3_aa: CASSQPIIGETQYF
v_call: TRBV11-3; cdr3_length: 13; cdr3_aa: CASSLEVTDTQYF
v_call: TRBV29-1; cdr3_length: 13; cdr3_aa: CSVLSGIPDTQYF
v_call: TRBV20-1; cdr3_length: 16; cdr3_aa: CSARDRKGALQETQYF
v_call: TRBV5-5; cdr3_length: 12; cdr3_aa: CASSLNRLMDTF
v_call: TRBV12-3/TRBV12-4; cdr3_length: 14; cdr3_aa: CASSLSDNNEKLFF
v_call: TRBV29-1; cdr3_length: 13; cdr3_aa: CSVPDRVNTEAFF
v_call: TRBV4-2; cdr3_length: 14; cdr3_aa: CASSQTGGAYEQYF
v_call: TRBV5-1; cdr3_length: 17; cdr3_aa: CASSFSLVARPPDTQYF
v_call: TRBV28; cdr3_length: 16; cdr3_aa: CASSAILAGGLYEQYF
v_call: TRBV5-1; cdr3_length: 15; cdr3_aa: CASSLAAGDVSEAFF
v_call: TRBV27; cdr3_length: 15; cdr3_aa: CASSLTGVVNEKLFF
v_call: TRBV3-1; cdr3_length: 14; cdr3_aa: CASSLGIGSDTQYF
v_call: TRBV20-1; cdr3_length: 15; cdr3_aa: CSARDLAGSLGAQYF